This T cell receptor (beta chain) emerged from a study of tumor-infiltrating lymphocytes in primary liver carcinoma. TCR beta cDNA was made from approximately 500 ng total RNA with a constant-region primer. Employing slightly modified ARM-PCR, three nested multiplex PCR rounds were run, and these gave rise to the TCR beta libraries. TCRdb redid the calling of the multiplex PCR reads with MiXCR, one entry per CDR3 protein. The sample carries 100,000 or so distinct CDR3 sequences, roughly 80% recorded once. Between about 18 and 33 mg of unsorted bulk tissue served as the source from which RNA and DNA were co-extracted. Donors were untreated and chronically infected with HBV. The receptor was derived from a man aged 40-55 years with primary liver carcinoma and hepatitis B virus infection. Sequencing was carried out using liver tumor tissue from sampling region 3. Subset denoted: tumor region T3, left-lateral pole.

CDR3 sequence reads: CASSSEGGTDTQYF. In DNA, the CDR3 is TGTGCCAGCAGTTCTGAAGGCGGCACAGATACGCAGTATTTT. J is TRBJ2-3 and V is TRBV28; no definite D call. The germline CDR1 and CDR2 sequences are MDHEN and SYDVKM. V dropped 4 bases and J dropped 1 base, with 9 bases sitting between them. The CDR3 has 14 residues.